This T cell receptor beta chain comes out of a study of CXCR3-negative and CXCR3-positive naive CD8 T cells. Overall study findings and caveats: CXCR3-positive naive cells had TRB CDR3s that were more hydrophobic than CXCR3-negative naive cells had. Naive cells that were CXCR3-negative or CXCR3-positive used TRBV-TRBJ genes alike, while memory cells diverged. Each naive subset displayed comparably high diversity, whereas memory CD8+ cells displayed much lower diversity.

This CDR3 region has 13 residues. CDR1 and CDR2 (germline): SQVTM, ANQGSEA. The study made its TRB cDNA libraries by 5' RACE, adding UMI labels. Using the 5' RACE reads, TCRdb records one entry per CDR3 protein without DNA. Its table records some 48,000 distinct CDR3 sequences. As for this clonotype: Its antigen is not known.

The source is a human donor in good health. Some clones in this sample may be carry-over from other donors' samples. The genes are TRBV29-1 and TRBJ2-5; TCRdb lists TRBD1, though no DNA is available to test this call. Sequenced input: naive CXCR3- CD8+ T cells from blood. The subset is: CD45RO-CCR7+CD27+CD95- naive CD8+ T cells lacking CXCR3 (TNR3-). The CDR3 region is CSVVWGIGETQYF.